This T cell receptor beta chain was captured in a study of shared clonotypes between healthy human individuals. Overall study context: Aged between 18 and 49, the donors were a couple of women and a few men. Plates per donor: three CD4 naive, three CD4 memory, two CD8 naive, one CD8 memory. Regarding the study as a whole: Clonotype sharing among donors, it was expected, would be affected by sequencing depth. Non-shared clonotypes showed lower generation probabilities than clonotypes common to all four donors.

The protocol was immunoSEQ multiplex PCR, while the TCRdb copy is restricted to in-frame clones and leaves out a portion. The sample contains millions of clones, over 85% of which appear only once. Positively selected for CCR7, the CD45RO-negative cells used as naive CD8 cells excluded terminally differentiated effector memory CD45RA+ cells. Regarding this clone: Its antigen is unknown.

The V segment lost 5 bases and the J segment 5 bases; nucleotides outside the gene matches: 15. The CDR3 is 16 amino acids. From germline, CDR1 is GTSNPN and CDR2 SVGIG (reference sequence). Sequences were obtained from naive CD8+ T cells sorted from blood. This clonotype was sampled from a man in his late teens or twenties in good health. The V and J genes are TRBV30 and TRBJ1-5; 7 nucleotides match TRBD1. The CDR3 nucleotides read TGTGCCTGGGGTCATTTTGGGACAGACGTCCATCAGCCCCAGCATTTT. It translates to CAWGHFGTDVHQPQHF.